The 32 T cell receptor beta chains below were found in one sample sequenced in a study of blood T cell repertoires in COVID-19. Generated by immunoSEQ multiplex PCR, the TCRdb table keeps only in-frame clones and is missing some. This table has about 23,000 clones, about 70% appearing once. Specimen: peripheral blood. These receptor sequences come from a man aged 50 to 59 with COVID-19, enrolled during active disease.

This chain connects TRBV9 to TRBJ2-7; 9 bases map to TRBD2. With 4 bases clipped from V and 4 bases from J, the junction kept 15 bases outside the gene matches. The CDR3 runs to 17 residues. Germline V gene data show CDR1 as SGDLS and CDR2 as YYNGEE. Written as DNA, the CDR3 is TGTGCCAGCAGCCCAGGAGGCCTAGCGGGACGCTCGTACGAGCAGTACTTC. It translates to CASSPGGLAGRSYEQYF.

The V call is TRBV5-5, the J call TRBJ1-3, with D maybe TRBD1 (6 bases). The V gene's germline CDR1 is SGHKS and CDR2 YYEKEE (reference sequence). The V and J ends lost 3 bases and 0 bases respectively, with 19 bases between them. The CDR3 loop spans 18 amino acids. The CDR3 DNA is TGTGCCAGCAGCTGGCGGGGGGGCGCGGGTACCTCTGGAAACACCATATATTTT. Translation: CASSWRGGAGTSGNTIYF.

The rearrangement uses TRBV6-1 and TRBJ2-7; 9 bases align to TRBD2. The CDR3 is made up of 13 amino acids. V trimming: 0 bases; J trimming: 6 bases; junction bases outside the gene matches: 0. The V gene's germline CDR1 is MNHNS and CDR2 SASEGT. The CDR3 reads CASSEARGGEQYF. As DNA, the CDR3 is TGTGCCAGCAGTGAAGCGCGGGGGGGCGAGCAGTACTTC.

This chain connects TRBV27 to TRBJ2-1; 8 bases align to TRBD2. This CDR3 region has 13 residues. V shed 3 bases, J shed 15 bases, and the junction held 10 bases outside the gene matches. CDR1 and CDR2 (germline): MNHEY, SMNVEV (reference sequence). Here the CDR3 reads CASSLISGALPFF. DNA for the CDR3: TGTGCCAGCAGTTTGATTAGCGGGGCGTTGCCGTTCTTC.

This clone was found a few times. The chain combines TRBV29-1 with TRBJ2-7; D might be TRBD1 (5 bases). The CDR3 contains 13 residues. The germline gives CDR1 SQVTM, CDR2 ANQGSEA. Trimming removed 4 bases at V and 0 bases at J, with 10 bases between. DNA for the CDR3: TGCAGCGTTGTACAGGCGAGCTCCTACGAGCAGTACTTC. Protein: CSVVQASSYEQYF.

V is TRBV4-2 and J is TRBJ2-1, with D possibly TRBD2 on 6 matching bases. The CDR3 is made up of 17 amino acids. V was trimmed by 1 base and J by 0 bases, leaving 13 bases between them. Germline V CDR1 and CDR2: LGHNA, YNFKEQ. For the CDR3, the DNA is TGTGCCAGCAGCCAAGGTTTAACCGGGAGCTCCTACAATGAGCAGTTCTTC. This gives the protein CASSQGLTGSSYNEQFF.

V is TRBV27 and J is TRBJ2-7; D gene ambiguous. Trimming shortened V by 1 base and J by 6 bases, and 10 bases separated the two germline ends. The CDR3 sequence is 13 residues long. Germline loops: CDR1 MNHEY, CDR2 SMNVEV (reference sequence). CDR3 sequence reads: CASSLFRGTEQYF. The CDR3 nucleotides read TGTGCCAGCAGTTTATTTCGCGGAACCGAGCAGTACTTC.

This chain connects TRBV7-2 to TRBJ2-2, with 13 bases lining up with TRBD2. CDR1 SGHTA and CDR2 FQGNSA come from the germline V gene. The CDR3 has 16 amino acids. The trim removed 5 bases at V and 5 bases at J, leaving 5 bases unmatched. CDR3 DNA sequence: TGTGCCAGCAGCCCTTGGACTAGCGGGAGTACCGGGGAGCTGTTTTTT. Its translation: CASSPWTSGSTGELFF.

This clone was observed once. V gene TRBV24-1 combines with J gene TRBJ1-5; D perhaps matches TRBD1 (5 bases). CDR3 length: 14 residues. Trimming pared 4 bases from V and 3 bases from J, leaving 9 bases between. Germline V lookup: CDR1 KGHDR, CDR2 SFDVKD. CDR3 DNA sequence: TGTGCCACCAGTGAAGCAGGGATCAATCAGCCCCAGCATTTT. Translated: CATSEAGINQPQHF.

The chain joins TRBV7-9 to TRBJ1-1, with 12 positions matching TRBD1. With 5 bases clipped from V and 2 bases from J, the junction kept 6 bases outside the gene matches. This CDR3 region has 16 residues. Germline values: CDR1 SEHNR, CDR2 FQNEAQ (reference sequence). CDR3 in DNA: TGTGCCAGCAGCCCGGGACAGGGGGCCGAAAACACTGAAGCTTTCTTT. Protein sequence: CASSPGQGAENTEAFF.

Relative to its sample, this clone is medium-sized. This chain uses TRBV5-4 with TRBJ1-6; 7 bases agree with TRBD1. Trimming at V came to 0 bases and at J to 7 bases, leaving 7 bases not matched to a gene. Germline V gives CDR1 SGHNT, CDR2 YYREEE (reference sequence). CDR3 size: 16 residues. The CDR3 DNA follows: TGTGCCAGCAGCTTGGAAGTGCAGGGGGTGAATTCACCCCTCCACTTT. The encoded protein is CASSLEVQGVNSPLHF.

J is TRBJ2-2 and V is TRBV7-8, with a weak D call TRBD2 (6 bases). Trimming cost V 5 bases and J 4 bases, with 8 bases left between them. The CDR3 length is 13 residues. In germline, CDR1 is SGHVS, CDR2 FQNEAQ. CDR3 in amino acids: CASSRDFTGELFF. The CDR3 DNA is TGTGCCAGCAGCCGGGACTTCACCGGGGAGCTGTTTTTT.

The V gene is TRBV5-1, the J gene TRBJ2-1, with TRBD2 matching over 10 bases. The CDR3 covers 15 residues. V was pared by 3 bases and J by 7 bases, with 7 bases of the junction left unmatched. The germline CDR1 and CDR2 sequences are SGHRS and YFSETQ. The CDR3 loop reads CASSSSGGAQNEQFF. The CDR3 DNA follows: TGCGCCAGCAGCTCGAGCGGGGGGGCCCAGAATGAGCAGTTCTTC.

CDR3 residues: CASRFDRAYQPQHF. CDR3 bases: TGTGCCAGCAGGTTCGACAGGGCTTATCAGCCCCAGCATTTT. This rearrangement joins TRBV28 to TRBJ1-5; 7 nucleotides align to TRBD1. V trimming: 6 bases; J trimming: 5 bases; junction bases outside the gene matches: 7. CDR1 is MDHEN and CDR2 is SYDVKM in the germline V gene. CDR3 length: 14 residues.

This chain joins TRBV5-1 and TRBJ1-6; weak D call: TRBD1 (6 bases). Between the trimmed V and J ends, which lost 5 bases and 10 bases, there was a span of 19 bases. The CDR3 consists of 15 residues. Germline CDR1 is SGHRS and CDR2 is YFSETQ. CDR3 loop: CASRGVGALGSPLHF. CDR3 nucleotides: TGCGCCAGCAGGGGAGTGGGGGCACTCGGCTCACCCCTCCACTTT. The full variable domain, rest sourced from reference TRBV5-1 and TRBJ1-6, is KAGVTQTPRYLIKTRGQQVTLSCSPISGHRSVSWYQQTPGQGLQFLFEYFSETQRNKGNFPGRFSGRQFSNSRSEMNVSTLELGDSALYLCASRGVGALGSPLHFGNGTRLTVT.

The chain combines TRBV19 with TRBJ2-3; 8 bases are a match to TRBD1. This CDR3 has 16 amino acids. Trimming removed 3 bases from V and 1 base from J; junction bases left unmatched: 6. CDR1 LNHDA and CDR2 SQIVND come from the germline V gene (reference sequence). The CDR3 sequence is CASSIGQGKGTDTQYF. CDR3 DNA sequence: TGTGCCAGTAGTATCGGACAGGGCAAAGGCACAGATACGCAGTATTTT.

The V and J genes are TRBV18 and TRBJ2-5, with TRBD2 matching over 11 bases. This CDR3 is built from 15 residues. CDR1 KGHSH and CDR2 LQKENI come from the germline V gene. Unmatched junction bases numbered 3, after V lost 1 base and J lost 5 bases. The CDR3 spells CASSPRLAGGETQYF. The CDR3 bases are TGTGCCAGCTCACCACGGCTAGCGGGAGGTGAGACCCAGTACTTC.

This clone was recorded only once. The chain has TRBV7-3 and TRBJ2-2; D is possibly TRBD1 (6 bases). The CDR3 has 14 residues. Looked up from germline, CDR1 is SGHTA and CDR2 is FQGTGA. Trimming stripped 5 bases from V and 8 bases from J, with 15 bases between. The DNA of the CDR3 is TGTGCCAGCAGCCCACTTCAGGGGCGGGGGGAGCTGTTTTTT. Its protein product is CASSPLQGRGELFF. The full variable domain, in which reference TRBV7-3 and TRBJ2-2 provide the parts outside the CDR3, is GAGVSQTPSNKVTEKGKYVELRCDPISGHTALYWYRQSLGQGPEFLIYFQGTGAADDSGLPNDRFFAVRPEGSVSTLKIQRTERGDSAVYLCASSPLQGRGELFFGEGSRLTVL.

The gene calls are TRBV5-5 and TRBJ1-2, with a tentative D call TRBD1 (6 bases). The V and J ends lost 4 bases and 4 bases respectively, with 14 bases between them. The CDR3 spans 14 residues. Germline loops: CDR1 SGHKS, CDR2 YYEKEE (reference sequence). The CDR3 DNA is TGTGCCAGCAGCCCGGACAGTGGCGGCTATGGCTACACCTTC. Translation gives CASSPDSGGYGYTF.

The chain is built from TRBV7-9 and TRBJ1-4; D uncertain. Germline V gene data show CDR1 as SEHNR and CDR2 as FQNEAQ (reference sequence). The CDR3 consists of 17 residues. V was trimmed by 0 bases and J by 0 bases, leaving 11 bases between them. The CDR3 region is CASSLAYTFATNEKLFF. The CDR3 bases are TGTGCCAGCAGCTTAGCCTATACCTTTGCAACTAATGAAAAACTGTTTTTT.

V gene TRBV7-3 combines with J gene TRBJ2-4; unclear D gene. The CDR3 covers 13 residues. Looked up from germline, CDR1 is SGHTA and CDR2 is FQGTGA. V gave up 1 base and J gave up 8 bases, with 9 bases separating them. As DNA, the CDR3 is TGTGCCAGCAGCTTAAACCCTAGTGACATTCAGTACTTC. Residues: CASSLNPSDIQYF.

The chain links TRBV7-3 to TRBJ2-6, with TRBD1 as a possible D gene (6 bases). CDR1 and CDR2 from the germline V gene are SGHTA and FQGTGA. The CDR3 runs to 18 residues. Between the trimmed V and J ends, which lost 4 bases and 2 bases, there was a span of 18 bases. As DNA, the CDR3 is TGTGCCAGCAGCTCGATACAGGGCGGTATAACTGGGGCCAACGTCCTGACTTTC. Translation gives CASSSIQGGITGANVLTF. The full variable domain, with the rest looked up from reference TRBV7-3 and TRBJ2-6, is GAGVSQTPSNKVTEKGKYVELRCDPISGHTALYWYRQSLGQGPEFLIYFQGTGAADDSGLPNDRFFAVRPEGSVSTLKIQRTERGDSAVYLCASSSIQGGITGANVLTFGAGSRLTVL.

This chain connects TRBV2 to TRBJ2-1; 13 bases map to TRBD2. The CDR3 spans 15 residues. With 6 bases clipped from V and 8 bases from J, the junction kept 7 bases outside the gene matches. Germline lookup yields CDR1 SNHLY and CDR2 FYNNEI. CDR3 protein: CASRRLAGGRDEQFF. Here the CDR3 DNA reads TGTGCCAGCAGGAGACTAGCGGGGGGCCGGGATGAGCAGTTCTTC.

The chain employs TRBV20-1 and TRBJ1-2; 9 bases line up with TRBD1. There are 11 residues in the CDR3. The junction had 0 bases not matched to a gene; V was cut back by 5 bases and J by 5 bases. Per the germline V gene, CDR1 is DFQATT and CDR2 is SNEGSKA (reference sequence). The CDR3 DNA follows: TGCAGTGCTGGACAGGGGTATGGCTACACCTTC. Amino acids: CSAGQGYGYTF.

The chain couples TRBV2 to TRBJ2-3; 10 nucleotides agree with TRBD2. Losses at the gene ends were 8 bases for V and 5 bases for J; bases not matched to a gene: 4. The CDR3 is 13 amino acids. The V gene's germline CDR1 is SNHLY and CDR2 FYNNEI. This CDR3 reads CASLAGVGDTQYF. Written as DNA, the CDR3 is TGTGCCAGCCTAGCGGGAGTAGGAGATACGCAGTATTTT. The whole variable domain, filled in from reference TRBV2 and TRBJ2-3, reads EPEVTQTPSHQVTQMGQEVILRCVPISNHLYFYWYRQILGQKVEFLVSFYNNEISEKSEIFDDQFSVERPDGSNFTLKIRSTKLEDSAMYFCASLAGVGDTQYFGPGTRLTVL.

The CDR3 sequence is CASSPVEVNTEAFF. The DNA of the CDR3 is TGTGCCAGCTCACCAGTAGAGGTGAACACTGAAGCTTTCTTT. J is TRBJ1-1 and V is TRBV18; D gene uncertain. The germline V gene encodes CDR1 KGHSH and CDR2 LQKENI. The CDR3 runs 14 residues. Trimming left V 2 bases short and J 0 bases short, with 7 bases between.

The chain joins TRBV20-1 to TRBJ1-1, with D possibly TRBD1 on 5 matching bases. This CDR3 spans 13 amino acids. Looked up from germline, CDR1 is DFQATT and CDR2 is SNEGSKA (reference sequence). Trimming left V 3 bases short and J 0 bases short, with 8 bases between. The chain's CDR3 is CSASPGVNTEAFF. The CDR3 nucleotides are TGCAGTGCTAGTCCGGGGGTGAACACTGAAGCTTTCTTT.

V and J are TRBV18 and TRBJ1-2, with 8 bases lining up with TRBD1. The germline V gene encodes CDR1 KGHSH and CDR2 LQKENI. The length of the CDR3 is 15 residues. V lost 5 bases, J lost 0 bases, and 5 bases stayed unmatched. DNA for the CDR3: TGTGCCAGCTCAGTCGGGACAGGTCCTAACTATGGCTACACCTTC. Its protein is CASSVGTGPNYGYTF.

The gene calls are TRBV7-3 and TRBJ2-3; D is uncertain. V dropped 2 bases and J dropped 0 bases, with 12 bases sitting between them. There are 16 residues in the CDR3. CDR1 SGHTA and CDR2 FQGTGA come from the germline V gene. CDR3: CASSLERSFSTDTQYF. The CDR3 nucleotides are TGTGCCAGCAGCTTAGAGAGGAGCTTTAGCACAGATACGCAGTATTTT.

This clone was observed a single time. The chain recombines TRBV18 with TRBJ1-4; TRBD1 agrees at 10 bases. From germline, CDR1 is KGHSH and CDR2 LQKENI. V lost 6 bases, J lost 6 bases, and 7 bases stayed unmatched. CDR3 length: 15 amino acids. CDR3 loop: CASSQRTGGDEKLFF. The CDR3 coding sequence is TGTGCCAGCTCGCAGCGGACAGGGGGAGATGAAAAACTGTTTTTT.

The V gene is TRBV6-1, the J gene TRBJ2-5; D call uncertain. The CDR3 length is 14 residues. The V end was cut by 0 bases, the J end by 7 bases, with 12 bases between. Germline CDR1 is MNHNS and CDR2 is SASEGT. CDR3 nucleotides: TGTGCCAGCAGTGAAGCCCAAAGACCTAGGACCCAGTACTTC. Translation: CASSEAQRPRTQYF.

The rearrangement links TRBV30 to TRBJ2-2; 9 bases align to TRBD2. CDR1 is GTSNPN, CDR2 SVGIG, per germline (reference sequence). Losses at the gene ends were 3 bases for V and 6 bases for J; bases not matched to a gene: 5. The CDR3 extends over 14 amino acids. The CDR3 here is CAWRGIAGAGELFF. The CDR3 nucleotides are TGTGCCTGGAGAGGGATAGCGGGAGCCGGGGAGCTGTTTTTT.